This T cell receptor beta chain was identified in a study of cytotoxic CD8 clonotypes in ibrutinib-treated CLL (dated by TCRdb to the early 2020s). Broadly, across the study: The cohort was composed of some ten relapsed/refractory and about 15 treatment-naive patients; IGHV unmutated status was identified in roughly 18 patients. Responses were partial in about 25 patients and complete in 2; after median about 5.5 years follow-up, some 15 stayed in remission and about twelve progressed. Cryopreserved peripheral blood mononuclear cells were collected at three points: before therapy, at response, and at either sustained remission or disease progression. Longitudinal samples were obtainable from about 30% of the roughly 86 participants in the trial. Samples at response were collected after a median of about twelve months of treatment, with a range of about 6 to 40 months. Patients were still on ibrutinib when every remission and progressive disease sample was collected. On average, each sample yielded around 250,000 productive templates and under 95,000 productive rearrangements.

This clone was found a few times. Its antigen specificity is not known. Base quality data are lacking; no much larger clone is found one base away. Broader findings and caveats from the paper: Baseline clonality was found to be higher than that of age-matched healthy donors and was strongly correlated with circulating CD8+ T-cell counts. Sampling times were not matched between patients in sustained remission and patients whose disease was progressing, and lymph node repertoires were not examined. Public clonotypes were rare and either contracted or stayed stable during treatment, and the rise in clonality at ibrutinib response reflected the expansion of private clonotypes. Clonality increased at ibrutinib response, stayed stable in sustained remission, and fell back toward baseline at progression.

On a MiSeq, deep resolution sequencing aimed for a depth between 1 in 1 million and 1 in 200,000 T cells, with each clonotype covered around 9.2x on average. The immunoSEQ hsTCRB Kit was used to generate the TCR beta libraries. From the authors' description of their analysis: ImmunoSEQ Data Assistant and ImmunoSEQ Analyzer were used for data analysis, and V, D and J genes were assigned according to IMGT definitions. Clonality, with values ranging from 0 to 1, was calculated as one minus the normalized Shannon entropy of productive rearrangement frequencies. Only overrepresented clonotypes making up at least 0.05% of each patient's repertoire were included in the public clonotype analysis. Repertoires from more than ten age-matched healthy donors in immuneACCESS were used as clonality controls. In its TCRdb copy, this immuneACCESS table keeps in-frame sequences only and misses some clones. Where compared with another copy, unresolved V genes explain less than half of these, and the others have no known cause. From that table come the V and J calls and clone size; the DNA was used to work out D and trimming. Counted in this sample were about 97,000 clones; 60% to 80% of them appeared once. The ten largest clones take up around 30% of the sample.

The time point label on this specimen signifies: 12 months on ibrutinib. For TCR beta library preparation, approximately 1.9 micrograms of genomic DNA was extracted from cryopreserved PBMCs. Longitudinal blood samples from CLL patients on ibrutinib monotherapy underwent high-throughput TCR beta sequencing. The patients took part in an open-label, single-center phase 2 trial of ibrutinib monotherapy. The CDR1 and CDR2 encoded by the germline V gene are SQVTM and ANQGSEA. From the cysteine through the phenylalanine, the CDR3 covers 12 amino acids. The only DNA kept is the CDR3, 36 bases in frame from the first base. V was cut back by 3 bases and J by 4 bases, leaving a gap of 9 bases between them.

The chain is made from TRBV29-1 and TRBJ1-2; the D segment cannot be called with confidence. The material was PBMCs, obtained after 12 months of ibrutinib treatment. This receptor was identified in a human donor with chronic lymphocytic leukemia. The CDR3 sequence is CSVEKGTYGYTF. The DNA sequence follows: TGCAGCGTTGAGAAGGGAACCTATGGCTACACCTTC. Here the CDR3 is joined to the reference TRBV29-1 and TRBJ1-2 genes, and the full variable domain is: SAVISQKPSRDICQRGTSLTIQCQVDSQVTMMFWYRQQPGQSLTLIATANQGSEATYESGFVIDKFPISRPNLTFSTLTVSNMSPEDSSIYLCSVEKGTYGYTFGSGTRLTVV.